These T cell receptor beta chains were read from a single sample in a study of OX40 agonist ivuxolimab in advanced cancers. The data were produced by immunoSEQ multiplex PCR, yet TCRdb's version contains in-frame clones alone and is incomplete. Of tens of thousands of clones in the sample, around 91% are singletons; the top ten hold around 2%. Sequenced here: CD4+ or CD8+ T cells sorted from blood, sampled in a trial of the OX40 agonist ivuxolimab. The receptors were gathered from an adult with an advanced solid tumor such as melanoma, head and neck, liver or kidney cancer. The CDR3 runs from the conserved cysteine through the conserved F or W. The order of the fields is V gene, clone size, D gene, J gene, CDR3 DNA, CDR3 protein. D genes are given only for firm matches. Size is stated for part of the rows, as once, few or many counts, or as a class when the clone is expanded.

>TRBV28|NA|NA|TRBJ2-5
TGTGCCAGCAGTTCCCCCGGGACTCGGGAAACCCAGTACTTC
CASSSPGTRETQYF
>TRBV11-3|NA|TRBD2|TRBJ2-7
TGTGCCAGCAGCCCCTCTAGCGGGGGGGCCTACGAGCAGTACTTC
CASSPSSGGAYEQYF
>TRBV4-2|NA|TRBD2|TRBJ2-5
TGTGCCAGCAGCCAAGAAGGAGAAGCGGGAGAAGAGACCCAGTACTTC
CASSQEGEAGEETQYF
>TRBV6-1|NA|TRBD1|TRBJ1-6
TGTGCCAGCAGTGACGGGACAGATTTTTATTCACCCCTCCACTTT
CASSDGTDFYSPLHF
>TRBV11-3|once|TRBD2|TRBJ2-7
TGTGCCAGCAGCTTAGGATCGGGAGGATCCTACGAGCAGTACTTC
CASSLGSGGSYEQYF
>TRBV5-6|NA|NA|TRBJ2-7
TGTGCCAGCAGCCCAGGGGGAGGGGTGGGGACCTACGAGCAGTACTTC
CASSPGGGVGTYEQYF
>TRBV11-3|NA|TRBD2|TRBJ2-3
TGTGCCAGCAGCTTGCGGCTAGCGGGCTCCACAGATACGCAGTATTTT
CASSLRLAGSTDTQYF
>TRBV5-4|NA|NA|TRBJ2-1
TGTGCCAGCAGCTTGGCCCTTGGAGGGGGCCACAATGAGCAGTTCTTC
CASSLALGGGHNEQFF
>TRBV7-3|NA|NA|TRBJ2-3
TGTGCCAGCAGCCTGGGCTCGGGGGTGACAGATACGCAGTATTTT
CASSLGSGVTDTQYF
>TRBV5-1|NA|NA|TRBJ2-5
TGCGCCAGCAGCTTGGGTCCAGGGATCGGAGAGACCCAGTACTTC
CASSLGPGIGETQYF
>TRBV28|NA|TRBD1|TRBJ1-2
TGTGCCAGCAGCAAGCCGGGACAGGTCTATGGCTACACCTTC
CASSKPGQVYGYTF
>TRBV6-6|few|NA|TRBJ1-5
TGTGCCAGCAGTTACCCGACAGGTCCCAATCAGCCCCAGCATTTT
CASSYPTGPNQPQHF
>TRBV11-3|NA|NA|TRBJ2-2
TGTGCCAGCAGCTTAGGGGCGGTGAACACCGGGGAGCTGTTTTTT
CASSLGAVNTGELFF
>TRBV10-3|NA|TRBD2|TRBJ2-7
TGTGCCATCAGTGATTCCGTTAGACTAGCGGGAGGTTACGAGCAGTACTTC
CAISDSVRLAGGYEQYF
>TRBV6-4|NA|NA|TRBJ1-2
TGTGCCAGCAGTGACTCATCGGAACCTAACTATGGCTACACCTTC
CASSDSSEPNYGYTF
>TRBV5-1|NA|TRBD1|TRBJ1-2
TGCGCCAGCAGCCCCGGGACAGGGGGCGGGTATGGCTACACCTTC
CASSPGTGGGYGYTF
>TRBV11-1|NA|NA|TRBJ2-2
TGTGCCAGCAGCTCACGCATCGGCTACTCCACCGGGGAGCTGTTTTTT
CASSSRIGYSTGELFF
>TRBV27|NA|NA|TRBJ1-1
TGTGCCAGCAGTTTAAGGGCCACCGAAAGCACTGAAGCTTTCTTT
CASSLRATESTEAFF
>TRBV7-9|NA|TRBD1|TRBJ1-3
TGTGCCAGCAGCCTAAATTTCGGGACAGGGAGGGTAAACACCATATATTTT
CASSLNFGTGRVNTIYF
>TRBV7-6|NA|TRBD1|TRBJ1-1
TGTGCCAGCAGCTTAGAAGGACAGGGAGGTATGGCTTTCTTT
CASSLEGQGGMAFF
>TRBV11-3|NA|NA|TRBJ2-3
TGTGCCAGCAGCTTAGGGGCATCGACAGATACGCAGTATTTT
CASSLGASTDTQYF
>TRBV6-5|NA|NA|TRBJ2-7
TGTGCCAGCAGTGGAGGACAGTACTACGAGCAGTACTTC
CASSGGQYYEQYF
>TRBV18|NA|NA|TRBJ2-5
TGTGCCAGCTCACCACCGTCAGAGCCGGAGACCCAGTACTTC
CASSPPSEPETQYF
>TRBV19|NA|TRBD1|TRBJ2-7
TGTGCCAGTAGTATAGATGGCAGGGGGCCCTACGAGCAGTACTTC
CASSIDGRGPYEQYF
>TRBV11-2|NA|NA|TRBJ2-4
TGTGCCAGCAGCTTCAGGGGGGAGGACATTCAGTACTTC
CASSFRGEDIQYF
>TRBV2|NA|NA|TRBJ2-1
TGTGCCAGCAGCCCTGACGGACAGCCTTACAATGAGCAGTTCTTC
CASSPDGQPYNEQFF
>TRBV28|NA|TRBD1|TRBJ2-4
TGTGCCAGCAGCAACAGGGGACCCAAAAACATTCAGTACTTC
CASSNRGPKNIQYF
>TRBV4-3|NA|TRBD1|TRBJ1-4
TGCGCCAGCAGCCAAGATTTGAACAGGGGCTTTGCAACTAATGAAAAACTGTTTTTT
CASSQDLNRGFATNEKLFF
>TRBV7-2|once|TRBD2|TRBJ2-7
TGTGCCAGCAGCTTAGTCGGGGGGGGAGTCTACGAGCAGTACTTC
CASSLVGGGVYEQYF
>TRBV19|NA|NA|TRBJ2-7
TGTGCCACTAAGACCGGGACAAACCCCTACGAGCAGTACTTC
CATKTGTNPYEQYF
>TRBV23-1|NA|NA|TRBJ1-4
TGCGCCAGCAGTCGAAACAGAAGCCCTGAAAAACTGTTTTTT
CASSRNRSPEKLFF
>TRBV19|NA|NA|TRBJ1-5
TGTGCCAGTAGTATTGTGTGGGGGTCTCAGCCCCAGCATTTT
CASSIVWGSQPQHF
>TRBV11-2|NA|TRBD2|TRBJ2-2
TGTGCCAGCAGACCCGCGGGACTAGCGATGACCGGGGAGCTGTTTTTT
CASRPAGLAMTGELFF
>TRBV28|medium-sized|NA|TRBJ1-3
TGTGCCAGCAGCCCAACAGGAAACACCATATATTTT
CASSPTGNTIYF
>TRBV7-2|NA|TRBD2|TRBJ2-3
TGTGCCAGCAGCAAAGCGGGATTCACAGATACGCAGTATTTT
CASSKAGFTDTQYF
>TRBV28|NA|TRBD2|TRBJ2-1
TGTGCCAGTAGCGGGAGACTTTACAATGAGCAGTTCTTC
CASSGRLYNEQFF
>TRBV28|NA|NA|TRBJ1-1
TGTGCCATTCAACGGGGGGGCAGCTTGAACACTGAAGCTTTCTTT
CAIQRGGSLNTEAFF
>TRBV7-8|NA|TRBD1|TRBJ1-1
TGTGCCAGCAGCCCGAGGCCCCCAGGGGGCAACACTGAAGCTTTCTTT
CASSPRPPGGNTEAFF
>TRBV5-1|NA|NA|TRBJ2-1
TGCGCCAGCAGCTGGTCCACGGGGTCGGGTTACAATGAGCAGTTCTTC
CASSWSTGSGYNEQFF
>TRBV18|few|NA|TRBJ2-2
TGTGCCAGCTCGAGCGCAGCGAACACCGGGGAGCTGTTTTTT
CASSSAANTGELFF
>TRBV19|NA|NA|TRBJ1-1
TGTGCCAGTAGTCTTTACAGGAATGGGTACACTGAAGCTTTCTTT
CASSLYRNGYTEAFF
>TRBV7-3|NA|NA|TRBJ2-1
TGTGCCAGCAGCTCAAGGGCCAGCAATGAGCAGTTCTTC
CASSSRASNEQFF
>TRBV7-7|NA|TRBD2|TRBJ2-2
TGTGCTAGCAGCCCCTCAGCGGGGGGTTATGGCGGGGAGCTGTTTTTT
CASSPSAGGYGGELFF
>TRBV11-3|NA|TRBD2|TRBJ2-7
TGTGCCAGCAGCTCCCCGACTAGCGGGGCAAAAGGAGAGCAGTACTTC
CASSSPTSGAKGEQYF
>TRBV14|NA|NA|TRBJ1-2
TGTGCCAGCAGCCAATTACTGGAGTGGGGCTACACCTTC
CASSQLLEWGYTF
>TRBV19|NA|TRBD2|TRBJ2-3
TGTGCCAGTAGTCCCCGCCTAGCGGGAGGCACAGATACGCAGTATTTT
CASSPRLAGGTDTQYF
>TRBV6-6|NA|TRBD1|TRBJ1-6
TGTGCCAGCAGTTACCAGGGGGGGAGATCACCCCTCCACTTT
CASSYQGGRSPLHF
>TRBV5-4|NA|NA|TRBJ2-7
TGTGCCAGCAGCCAGGGACGGACATCCTACGAGCAGTACTTC
CASSQGRTSYEQYF
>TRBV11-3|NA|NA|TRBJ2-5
TGTGCCAGCAGCTTAGGCCGGCCCGATAACCAAGAGACCCAGTACTTC
CASSLGRPDNQETQYF
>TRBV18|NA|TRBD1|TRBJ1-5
TGTGCCAGCTCACCACCCGGGACAGGGTTTCTCGGGCAGCCCCAGCATTTT
CASSPPGTGFLGQPQHF
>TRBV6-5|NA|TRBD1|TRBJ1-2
TGTGCCAGCAGCCAGACAGGGGCGCACTATGGCTACACCTTC
CASSQTGAHYGYTF
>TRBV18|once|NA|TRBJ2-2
TGTGCCAGCTCACCAAAGGGACTGCTGAACACCGGGGAGCTGTTTTTT
CASSPKGLLNTGELFF
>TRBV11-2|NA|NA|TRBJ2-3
TGTGCCAGCAGCCCATTGAGGGGTGCAGATACGCAGTATTTT
CASSPLRGADTQYF
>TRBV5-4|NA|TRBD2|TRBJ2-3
TGTGCCAGCAGCTCCCGACTAGCAGCAGATACGCAGTATTTT
CASSSRLAADTQYF
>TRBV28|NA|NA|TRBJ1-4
TGTGCCAGCAGTTTCAGGGGACGCAATAATGAAAAACTGTTTTTT
CASSFRGRNNEKLFF